These T cell receptor beta chains were read from a single sample in a study of CD8 T cells in Susac syndrome. Each CDR3 protein is one row after TCRdb ran MiXCR on the immunoSEQ multiplex PCR reads. The table shows 190,000 or so distinct CDR3 sequences, with roughly 94% occurring only once. Sequencing was performed on CD4+ T cells from PBMCs. Every receptor here comes from a human donor with multiple sclerosis. The CDR3 runs from the conserved cysteine through the conserved F or W. A D gene is named only where the DNA matches it firmly. Clone size is shown for a subset of rows, as once, few, many or a class of expanded clone.

J gene,D gene,clone size,V gene,CDR3 protein,CDR3 DNA
TRBJ2-1,NA,NA,TRBV5-6,CASSYGREQFF,TGTGCCAGCAGCTACGGGCGAGAGCAGTTCTTC
TRBJ2-4,NA,NA,TRBV9,CASSQRLGHIQYF,TGTGCCAGCAGCCAGAGGCTAGGTCACATTCAGTACTTC
TRBJ2-7,NA,NA,TRBV21-1,CASSIRQHSSYEQYF,TGTGCCAGCAGCATCAGACAGCACAGCTCCTACGAGCAGTACTTC
TRBJ1-4,NA,NA,TRBV29-1,CSVEMGAGGEKLFF,TGCAGCGTTGAAATGGGGGCCGGGGGTGAAAAACTGTTTTTT
TRBJ2-7,NA,NA,TRBV2,CASRGGLGQSYEQYF,TGTGCCAGCAGGGGGGGTCTTGGGCAGTCCTACGAGCAGTACTTC
TRBJ2-1,NA,NA,TRBV30,CAWSVRPNSEQFF,TGTGCCTGGAGTGTACGGCCCAACAGTGAGCAGTTCTTC
TRBJ2-1,NA,NA,TRBV7-9,CASSLLAGNEQFF,TGTGCCAGCAGCTTACTAGCAGGGAATGAGCAGTTCTTC
TRBJ2-1,NA,NA,TRBV29-1,CSVEDRLGQLQFF,TGCAGCGTTGAAGATCGGTTGGGGCAGCTGCAGTTCTTC
TRBJ1-5,TRBD1,NA,TRBV12-3/TRBV12-4,CASSPRTGGDQPQHF,TGTGCCAGCAGTCCCCGGACAGGGGGCGATCAGCCCCAGCATTTT
TRBJ1-1,NA,NA,TRBV9,CASSVGGQNTEAFF,TGTGCCAGCAGCGTAGGTGGACAGAACACTGAAGCTTTCTTT
TRBJ2-3,TRBD2,NA,TRBV6-2/TRBV6-3,CASSPRAGGNTDTQYF,TGTGCCAGCAGCCCTAGAGCGGGGGGAAACACAGATACGCAGTATTTT
TRBJ1-2,TRBD1,few,TRBV3-1,CASSLGQDYGYTF,TGTGCCAGCAGTCTTGGACAGGACTATGGCTACACCTTC
TRBJ1-2,NA,NA,TRBV7-9,CASSPGPASYTF,TGTGCCAGCAGCCCGGGACCGGCAAGCTACACCTTC
TRBJ2-7,TRBD1,once,TRBV5-1,CASSPRDRAYEQYF,TGCGCCAGCAGCCCCCGGGACAGGGCCTACGAGCAGTACTTC
TRBJ2-2,NA,NA,TRBV5-4,CASSPPGAGSMAGELFF,TGTGCCAGCAGCCCCCCGGGGGCAGGGAGTATGGCCGGGGAGCTGTTTTTT
TRBJ1-2,NA,few,TRBV15,CATSRDRVGGYTF,TGTGCCACCAGCAGGGATAGGGTCGGGGGCTACACCTTC
TRBJ2-7,TRBD1,NA,TRBV30,CAWASKDRSYEQYF,TGTGCCTGGGCAAGTAAGGACAGGAGCTACGAGCAGTACTTC
TRBJ2-5,NA,once,TRBV7-2,CASSSPHRGVETQYF,TGTGCCAGCAGCTCACCTCACCGCGGGGTTGAGACCCAGTACTTC
TRBJ2-3,TRBD1,NA,TRBV11-2,CASRGDRFSTDTQYF,TGTGCCAGCAGGGGGGACAGGTTCAGCACAGATACGCAGTATTTT
TRBJ2-5,TRBD2,NA,TRBV20-1,CSANGRVGETQYF,TGCAGTGCTAACGGGAGGGTGGGGGAGACCCAGTACTTC
TRBJ2-1,NA,NA,TRBV9,CASSVSLGDEQFF,TGTGCCAGCAGCGTTTCTTTGGGCGATGAGCAGTTCTTC
TRBJ2-5,TRBD2,NA,TRBV6-2/TRBV6-3,CASSRLAGSLYQETQYF,TGTGCCAGCAGCCGACTAGCGGGGTCGTTGTACCAAGAGACCCAGTACTTC